This TCR beta chain was captured in a study of T cell responses to AZD1222 COVID-19 vaccine. Study outcomes and limitations: Every sample of the repertoires postdated the peak T cell response.

In the case of this clone: What it binds is unknown.

V was clipped by 1 base and J by 7 bases, with 16 bases between them. Germline V lookup: CDR1 LNHNV, CDR2 YYDKDF (reference sequence). This CDR3 spans 15 amino acids. TCRdb's copy holds only in-frame clones and misses some; the assay was immunoSEQ multiplex PCR. In the table there are about 54,000 clones, roughly 80% of which are singletons. J is TRBJ1-1 and V is TRBV15, with D possibly being TRBD1 (5 bases). The clonotype was recovered from an adult in good health. Specimen: peripheral blood, collected on day 0 of AZD1222 vaccination. The CDR3 protein is CATSRVPGRNSEAFF. The CDR3 coding sequence is TGTGCCACCAGCAGAGTGCCAGGGAGGAATAGTGAAGCTTTCTTT.